This T cell receptor beta chain was sequenced in a study of OX40 agonist ivuxolimab in advanced cancers. Findings and caveats of the study: Expanded peripheral T-cell antigen specificity went undetermined.

Assay: immunoSEQ multiplex PCR; the TCRdb copy retains only in-frame clones and omits some. The data hold 60,000 to 75,000 clones, with around 87% observed a single time. Germline V CDR1 and CDR2: SGHRS, YFSETQ. This CDR3 spans 13 amino acids. Note on this clone: The antigen is not known. At one boundary the junction diverges from the germline segment, which might be a read error.

The input for sequencing was CD4+ or CD8+ T cells sorted from blood, taken in a trial of the OX40 agonist ivuxolimab. This chain links TRBV5-1 with TRBJ1-5; weak D call: TRBD1 (5 bases). The TCR originated in an adult with an advanced solid tumor such as melanoma, head and neck, liver or kidney cancer. The CDR3 bases are TGTGCCAGCAGCCCAGGCGGGGGTCAGCCCCAGCATTTT. Translation: CASSPGGGQPQHF. Based on the CDR3 plus reference TRBV5-1 and TRBJ1-5, the full variable domain is KAGVTQTPRYLIKTRGQQVTLSCSPISGHRSVSWYQQTPGQGLQFLFEYFSETQRNKGNFPGRFSGRQFSNSRSEMNVSTLELGDSALYLCASSPGGGQPQHFGDGTRLSIL.